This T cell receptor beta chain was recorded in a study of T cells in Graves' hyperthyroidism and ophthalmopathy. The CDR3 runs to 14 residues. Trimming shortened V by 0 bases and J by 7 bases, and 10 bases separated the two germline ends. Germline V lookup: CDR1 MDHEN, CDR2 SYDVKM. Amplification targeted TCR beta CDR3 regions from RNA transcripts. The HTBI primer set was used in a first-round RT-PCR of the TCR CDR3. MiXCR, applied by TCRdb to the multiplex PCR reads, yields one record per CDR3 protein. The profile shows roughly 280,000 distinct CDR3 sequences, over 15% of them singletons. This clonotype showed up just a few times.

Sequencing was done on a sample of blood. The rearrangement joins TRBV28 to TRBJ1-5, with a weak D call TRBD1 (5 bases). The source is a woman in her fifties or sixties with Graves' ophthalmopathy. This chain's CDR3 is CASSLWGGGQPQHF. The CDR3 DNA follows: TGTGCCAGCAGTTTATGGGGGGGGGGACAGCCCCAGCATTTT.